The T cell receptor beta chain described here comes from a study of shared clonotypes between healthy human individuals. Study at large: CD4 naive and CD4 memory each took three plates per donor, while CD8 naive took two and CD8 memory one.

Profiling relied on immunoSEQ multiplex PCR, and the TCRdb table lists in-frame clones only, not all of them. The sample shows 950,000 to 1,200,000 clones, about 72% of them seen only once. This clone was seen a handful of times. Germline CDR1 reads SEHNR; CDR2 reads FQNEAQ (reference sequence). The CDR3 has 16 residues. Trimming shortened V by 1 base and J by 3 bases, and 15 bases separated the two germline ends. The sample taken for sequencing was memory CD4+ T cells from PBMCs. Subset in this sample: CD45RA-negative fraction. V usage is TRBV7-9 and J usage is TRBJ1-1; the D is unclear. This receptor was obtained from a man in his late teens or twenties in good health. Some clones in this sample may be carry-over from other donors' samples. CDR3 nucleotides: TGTGCCAGCAGCTTAGTCGCTCTGGGGAATCACACTGAAGCTTTCTTT. Translated: CASSLVALGNHTEAFF.